These T cell receptor beta chains were read from a single sample in a study of T cell responses to AZD1222 COVID-19 vaccine. Measured with immunoSEQ multiplex PCR; TCRdb has only the in-frame clones, and not every one. This table holds approximately 140,000 clones, around 90% found once. The sequenced sample was peripheral blood, obtained 28 days after the second AZD1222 dose. These receptors came from an adult who received the AZD1222 COVID-19 vaccine. Both conserved end residues are part of each CDR3.

V gene	J gene	CDR3 length	CDR3 protein
TRBV6-1	TRBJ1-1	15	CASSLGQGRNTEAFF
TRBV19	TRBJ2-5	15	CASSNSGQGGETQYF
TRBV6-5	TRBJ1-2	13	CASSYGRNYGYTF
TRBV7-7	TRBJ2-7	15	CASSLEGGDRREQYF
TRBV5-1	TRBJ2-2	22	CASSPSQPPPGQGVWHTGELFF
TRBV5-1	TRBJ1-1	15	CASSLDRGVSTEAFF
TRBV11-2	TRBJ1-5	13	CASSNGPSLPQHF
TRBV10-3	TRBJ1-1	14	CAISESTQGDEAFF
TRBV30	TRBJ1-1	12	CAWSVRGTEAFF
TRBV29-1	TRBJ2-5	14	CSLTGNSDQETQYF
TRBV19	TRBJ2-3	14	CASSIGVRSDTQYF
TRBV9	TRBJ2-2	16	CASSYPPSPGAGELFF
TRBV29-1	TRBJ2-6	17	CSVGRDTRIRGANVLTF
TRBV9	TRBJ1-1	16	CASSPDRAGMNTEAFF
TRBV12-3/TRBV12-4	TRBJ1-2	12	CASTLGQYGYTF
TRBV5-1	TRBJ2-1	15	CASSLEGQRVNEQFF
TRBV14	TRBJ2-2	16	CASSHVWTGDTGELFF
TRBV18	TRBJ2-5	16	CASSPIPRTVQETQYF
TRBV5-4	TRBJ2-3	16	CASSFPGLTATDTQYF
TRBV27	TRBJ2-3	11	CASSLGDTQYF
TRBV29-1	TRBJ1-4	14	CSALLGVANEKLFF
TRBV27	TRBJ1-2	14	CASSRTGANYGYTF
TRBV4-2	TRBJ2-2	15	CASSQGDRDTGELFF
TRBV4-2	TRBJ2-7	15	CASSHRGTRSYEQYF
TRBV9	TRBJ1-1	15	CASSGAQDSNTEAFF
TRBV7-6	TRBJ2-3	16	CASSPRTGGGTDTQYF
TRBV5-1	TRBJ2-1	16	CASSLASSGSFNEQFF
TRBV18	TRBJ2-1	15	CASSPPAGGGNEQFF
TRBV11-2	TRBJ2-6	17	CASSSPGQVIRANVLTF
TRBV27	TRBJ2-5	15	CASSLLGGAEETQYF
TRBV6-5	TRBJ2-1	15	CAVGTSGRGYNEQFF
TRBV3-1/TRBV3-2	TRBJ1-1	16	CASSQDLTGVRPEAFF
TRBV25-1	TRBJ1-5	15	CASSVHQGWSQPQHF
TRBV4-2	TRBJ2-2	16	CASSPRAGEGTGELFF
TRBV25-1	TRBJ1-6	16	CASSESSVNWGSPLHF
TRBV6-2/TRBV6-3	TRBJ2-1	15	CASSRAGGAIGEQFF
TRBV7-9	TRBJ2-7	16	CASSLGGSHLSYEQYF
TRBV27	TRBJ1-6	16	CASGPVALRGDRPLHF
TRBV20-1	TRBJ1-2	17	CSASQRGLHRASYGYTF
TRBV6-5	TRBJ1-5	14	CAIGGKYSNQPQHF
TRBV27	TRBJ1-1	14	CASSYSTGRTEAFF
TRBV24-1	TRBJ2-1	16	CATSDPGQGGNNEQFF
TRBV27	TRBJ2-3	17	CASSFRASGQLRDTQYF
TRBV7-9	TRBJ1-2	13	CASSSDRVYGYTF
TRBV3-1/TRBV3-2	TRBJ2-4	17	CASSQSRQGLAKNIQYF
TRBV19	TRBJ2-2	17	CASSKRASGDHTGELFF
TRBV21-1	TRBJ1-4	15	CASSFARALEEKLFF